This TCR beta chain appears in the sequencing data of a study of control samples from healthy donors and cancer patients. Profiling relied on immunoSEQ multiplex PCR, and the TCRdb table lists in-frame clones only, not all of them. This sample carries under 200,000 clones, 91% of them seen once, and the ten largest clones take 1.5%. Trimming removed 5 bases from V and 2 bases from J, with 9 bases in between. The CDR3 runs 13 residues. A note on this clone: Other DNA sequences from this sample encode an identical CDR3 as well.

Sequences were obtained from blood. This sequence originates from a woman aged 30 to 39 in good health. The chain uses TRBV12-3 or TRBV12-4 and TRBJ1-2; D may be TRBD1 (6 bases). CDR3 sequence reads: CASSRQENYGYTF. The CDR3 nucleotides read TGTGCCAGCAGTCGACAGGAGAACTATGGCTACACCTTC.